This T cell receptor beta chain was observed in a study of control samples from healthy donors and cancer patients. Assay used: immunoSEQ multiplex PCR; TCRdb lists only in-frame clones, some missing. The sample records some 22,000 clones, 80% to 85% being singletons. In germline, CDR1 is GTSNPN, CDR2 SVGIG (reference sequence). The CDR3 consists of 14 residues. Germline trimming cut 3 bases from V and 4 bases from J; bases unmatched to any gene: 4. The source of this sequence is a man between 60 and 75 years old with colorectal cancer. The sequencing input was PBMCs. The V call is TRBV30, the J call TRBJ1-5, with 9 positions matching TRBD1. The CDR3: CAWRPGQGNQPQHF. The CDR3 DNA reads as TGTGCCTGGAGGCCGGGACAGGGAAATCAGCCCCAGCATTTT.